This T cell receptor beta chain derives from a study of CD8 T cells in Susac syndrome. CDR1 and CDR2 (germline): SEHNR, FQNEAQ (reference sequence). V shed 3 bases and J shed 2 bases, with 7 bases lying between them. This CDR3 is built from 13 residues. With random hexamers, reverse transcription was performed on about 0.5 to 1 ug of RNA. TCRdb independently ran MiXCR on the immunoSEQ multiplex PCR reads; one entry per CDR3 protein. The table records some 120,000 distinct CDR3 sequences, around 91% of them present only once. This sequence originates from a human donor with multiple sclerosis. Sequenced: CD8+ T cells from PBMCs. The genes are TRBV7-9 and TRBJ1-2; no definite D call. The CDR3: CASSFSENYGYTF. CDR3 sequence (DNA): TGTGCCAGCAGCTTTTCTGAAAACTATGGCTACACCTTC. The complete variable domain, with remaining parts taken from reference TRBV7-9 and TRBJ1-2, reads DTGVSQNPRHKITKRGQNVTFRCDPISEHNRLYWYRQTLGQGPEFLTYFQNEAQLEKSRLLSDRFSAERPKGSFSTLEIQRTEQGDSAMYLCASSFSENYGYTFGSGTRLTVV.